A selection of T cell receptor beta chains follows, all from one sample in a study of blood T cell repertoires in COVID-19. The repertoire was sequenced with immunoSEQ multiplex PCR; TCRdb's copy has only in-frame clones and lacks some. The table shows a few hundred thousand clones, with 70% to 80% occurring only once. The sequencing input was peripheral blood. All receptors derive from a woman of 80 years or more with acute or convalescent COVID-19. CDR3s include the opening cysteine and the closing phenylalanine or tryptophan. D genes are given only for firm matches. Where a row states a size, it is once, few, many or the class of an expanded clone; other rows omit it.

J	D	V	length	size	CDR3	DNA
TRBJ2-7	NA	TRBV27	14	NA	CASSRAGRVDEQYF	TGTGCCAGCAGTCGCGCGGGGCGGGTCGACGAGCAGTACTTC
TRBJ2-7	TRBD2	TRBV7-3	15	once	CASSLGTSGSYEQYF	TGTGCCAGCAGCTTGGGGACTAGCGGGTCCTACGAGCAGTACTTC
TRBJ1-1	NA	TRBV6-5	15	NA	CASRGHGGKNTEAFF	TGTGCCAGCAGGGGCCACGGAGGGAAGAACACTGAAGCTTTCTTT
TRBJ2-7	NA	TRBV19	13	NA	CASSIDRYYEQYF	TGTGCCAGTAGTATCGACAGGTACTACGAGCAGTACTTC
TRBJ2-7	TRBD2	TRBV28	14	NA	CASSFPYSGGEQYF	TGTGCCAGCAGTTTCCCGTACTCGGGAGGGGAGCAGTACTTC
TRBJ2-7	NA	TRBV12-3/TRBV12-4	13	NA	CASSLAQIGEQYF	TGTGCCAGCAGTTTGGCCCAAATCGGGGAGCAGTACTTC
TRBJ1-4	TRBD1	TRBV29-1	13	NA	CSVGTGSNEKLFF	TGCAGCGTTGGGACAGGGTCTAATGAAAAACTGTTTTTT
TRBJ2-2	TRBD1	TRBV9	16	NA	CASSLLGTGDTGELFF	TGTGCCAGCAGCCTCCTGGGGACAGGCGACACCGGGGAGCTGTTTTTT
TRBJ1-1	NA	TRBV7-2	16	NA	CASSTDRTKQYTEAFF	TGTGCCAGCAGCACAGACAGGACCAAGCAATACACTGAAGCTTTCTTT
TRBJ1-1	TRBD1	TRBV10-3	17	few	CAIRDPNRGYMNTEAFF	TGTGCCATCAGGGACCCGAACAGGGGATACATGAACACTGAAGCTTTCTTT
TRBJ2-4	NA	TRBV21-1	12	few	CASWGQENIQYF	TGTGCCAGCTGGGGACAGGAAAACATTCAGTACTTC
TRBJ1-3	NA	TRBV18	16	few	CASSPALGTPGNTIYF	TGTGCCAGCTCACCAGCCTTGGGCACACCAGGAAACACCATATATTTT
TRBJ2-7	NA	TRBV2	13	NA	CATQGGLRSEQYF	TGTGCCACCCAAGGGGGTCTTAGGAGCGAGCAGTACTTC
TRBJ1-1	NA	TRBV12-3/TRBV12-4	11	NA	CASSKTVGAFF	TGTGCCAGCAGTAAGACAGTGGGAGCTTTCTTT
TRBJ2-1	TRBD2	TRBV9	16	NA	CASSVTSGRAYNEQFF	TGTGCCAGCAGCGTAACTAGCGGGAGGGCCTATAATGAGCAGTTCTTC
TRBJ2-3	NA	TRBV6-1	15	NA	CASSDSGLSTDTQYF	TGTGCCAGCAGTGATTCGGGACTTAGCACAGATACGCAGTATTTT
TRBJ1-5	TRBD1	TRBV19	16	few	CASSILQGGRNQPQHF	TGTGCCAGTAGTATATTACAGGGGGGACGCAATCAGCCCCAGCATTTT
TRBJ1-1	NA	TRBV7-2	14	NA	CASSSPGRVGGAFF	TGTGCCAGCAGCTCACCTGGCCGGGTGGGGGGGGCTTTCTTT
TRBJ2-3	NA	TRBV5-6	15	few	CASSFATTGSDTQYF	TGTGCCAGCAGCTTCGCAACCACAGGGTCGGATACGCAGTATTTT
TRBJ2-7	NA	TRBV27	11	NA	CASSTTYEQYF	TGTGCCAGCAGTACTACCTACGAGCAGTACTTC
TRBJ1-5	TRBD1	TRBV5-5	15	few	CASSQQPGQGQPQHF	TGTGCCAGCAGCCAACAACCGGGACAGGGTCAGCCCCAGCATTTT
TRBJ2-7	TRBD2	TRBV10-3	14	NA	CAISATSGTYEQYF	TGTGCCATCAGTGCGACTAGCGGGACCTACGAGCAGTACTTC
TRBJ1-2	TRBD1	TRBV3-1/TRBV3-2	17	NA	CASSQAAGGASAYGYTF	TGTGCCAGCAGCCAAGCGGCAGGGGGCGCCTCAGCCTATGGCTACACCTTC
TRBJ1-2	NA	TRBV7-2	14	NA	CASTPRGGTYGYTF	TGTGCCAGCACCCCAAGGGGGGGTACTTATGGCTACACCTTC
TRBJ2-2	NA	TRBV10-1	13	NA	CASSDPNPGELFF	TGCGCCAGCAGTGACCCTAATCCCGGGGAGCTGTTTTTT
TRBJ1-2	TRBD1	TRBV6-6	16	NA	CASSSGTGLGVGGYTF	TGTGCCAGCAGTTCCGGGACAGGGTTAGGTGTAGGGGGCTACACCTTC
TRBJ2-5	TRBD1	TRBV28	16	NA	CASSYHRGRRERTQYF	TGTGCCAGCAGTTACCACAGGGGGCGCCGTGAGCGGACCCAGTACTTC
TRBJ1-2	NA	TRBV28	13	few	CASSIRQAYGYTF	TGTGCCAGCAGTATAAGACAGGCCTATGGCTACACCTTC
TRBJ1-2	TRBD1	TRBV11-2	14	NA	CASSQQGANPTYTF	TGTGCCAGCAGCCAACAGGGGGCAAACCCAACCTACACCTTC
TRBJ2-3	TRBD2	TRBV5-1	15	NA	CASSFSSGLRDTQYF	TGCGCCAGCAGCTTTTCTAGCGGGTTGAGAGATACGCAGTATTTT
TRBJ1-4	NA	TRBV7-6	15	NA	CASSLASRANEKLFF	TGTGCCAGCAGCTTAGCGTCCCGGGCTAATGAAAAACTGTTTTTT
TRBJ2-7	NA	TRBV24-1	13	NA	CATSDRHRDEQYF	TGTGCCACCAGTGATCGCCACAGGGACGAGCAGTACTTC
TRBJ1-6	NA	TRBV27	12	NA	CASRQGNSPLHF	TGTGCCAGCAGACAGGGCAATTCACCCCTCCACTTT
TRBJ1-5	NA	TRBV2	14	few	CASSGGRGNQPQHF	TGTGCCAGCAGTGGAGGGAGGGGCAATCAGCCCCAGCATTTT
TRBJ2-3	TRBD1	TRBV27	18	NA	CASSLSRTGTASTDTQYF	TGTGCCAGCAGTTTATCTCGCACCGGGACAGCCTCCACAGATACGCAGTATTTT
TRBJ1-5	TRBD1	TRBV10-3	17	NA	CAISSTDRGPSNQPQHF	TGTGCCATCAGTTCTACAGACAGGGGCCCTTCAAATCAGCCCCAGCATTTT
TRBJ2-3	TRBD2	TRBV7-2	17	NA	CASSLGISGGWTDTQYF	TGTGCCAGCAGCTTAGGGATTAGCGGGGGTTGGACAGATACGCAGTATTTT
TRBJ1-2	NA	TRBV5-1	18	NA	CASSLVGAVRLGGYGYTF	TGCGCCAGCAGCTTGGTTGGGGCGGTCCGCCTGGGGGGCTATGGCTACACCTTC
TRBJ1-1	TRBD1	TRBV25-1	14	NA	CASSEGGTGIGAFF	TGTGCCAGCAGTGAAGGTGGGACAGGGATCGGAGCTTTCTTT
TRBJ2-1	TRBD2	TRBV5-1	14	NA	CASNLAGGHNEQFF	TGCGCCAGCAACCTAGCGGGAGGACACAATGAGCAGTTCTTC
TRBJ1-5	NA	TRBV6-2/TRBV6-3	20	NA	CASSYRAGRTFFSGNQPQHF	TGTGCCAGCAGTTACCGGGCAGGGAGGACGTTTTTTTCGGGCAATCAGCCCCAGCATTTT
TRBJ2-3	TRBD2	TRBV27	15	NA	CASRPGLAGHDTQYF	TGTGCCAGCAGACCCGGACTAGCGGGGCATGATACGCAGTATTTT
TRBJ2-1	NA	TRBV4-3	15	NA	CASSSQRTATNEQFF	TGCGCCAGCAGCTCCCAAAGGACAGCAACTAATGAGCAGTTCTTC
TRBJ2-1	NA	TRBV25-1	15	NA	CASSDPGSSYNEQFF	TGTGCCAGCAGTGACCCCGGGAGCTCCTACAATGAGCAGTTCTTC
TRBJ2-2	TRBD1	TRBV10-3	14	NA	CAIGLDRDAGELFF	TGTGCCATCGGTTTGGACAGGGACGCCGGGGAGCTGTTTTTT
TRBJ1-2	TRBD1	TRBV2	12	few	CAIGGSPNGYTF	TGTGCTATAGGGGGCAGTCCTAATGGCTACACCTTC
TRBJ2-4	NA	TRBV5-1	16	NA	CASSLGVGGTKNIQYF	TGCGCCAGCAGCTTGGGAGTGGGGGGAACCAAAAACATTCAGTACTTC
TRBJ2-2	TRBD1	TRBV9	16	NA	CASSVRQGTNTGELFF	TGTGCCAGCAGCGTTAGACAGGGAACGAACACCGGGGAGCTGTTTTTT
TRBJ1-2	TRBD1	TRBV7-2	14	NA	CASSLVDRTYGYTF	TGTGCCAGCAGCTTAGTGGACAGGACCTATGGCTACACCTTC
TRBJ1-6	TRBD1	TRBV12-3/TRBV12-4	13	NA	CASRGGAYSPLHF	TGTGCCAGCAGAGGGGGCGCTTATTCACCCCTCCACTTT
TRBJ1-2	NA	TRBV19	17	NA	CASSPPTWGVSNYGYTF	TGTGCCAGTAGCCCACCCACCTGGGGGGTATCTAACTATGGCTACACCTTC
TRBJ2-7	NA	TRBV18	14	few	CASSLRAGAYEQYF	TGTGCCAGCTCACTGCGGGCAGGGGCCTACGAGCAGTACTTC
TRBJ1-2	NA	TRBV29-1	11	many	CSVLSGSGYTF	TGCAGCGTTTTATCAGGGTCTGGCTACACCTTC